This T cell receptor (beta chain) was sequenced for a study of T cells after yellow fever vaccination. Universal primer sites and UMIs were introduced during 5'RACE template-switching synthesis of TCR cDNA. TCRdb re-derived calls from the 5' RACE reads in MiXCR, one entry per CDR3 protein. This table has hundreds of thousands of distinct CDR3 sequences, roughly 9.4% appearing once. The germline V gene has CDR1 SGHTA and CDR2 FQGNSA. CDR3 size: 14 residues. The V end was cut by 3 bases, the J end by 2 bases, with 9 bases between. In this sample, this clonotype turned up many times. This chain connects TRBV7-2 to TRBJ2-3; D possibly corresponds to TRBD2 (6 bases). This TCR was recovered from a man between 18 and 29 years old who received the YFV17D yellow fever vaccine. The sample in question was PBMCs, obtained on the day of the first yellow fever vaccination. CDR3 DNA: TGTGCCAGCAGCTTGGACTACACCACAGATACGCAGTATTTT. Translation gives CASSLDYTTDTQYF. Full variable domain (outside the CDR3, taken from reference TRBV7-2 and TRBJ2-3): GAGVSQSPSNKVTEKGKDVELRCDPISGHTALYWYRQSLGQGLEFLIYFQGNSAPDKSGLPSDRFSAERTGGSVSTLTIQRTQQEDSAVYLCASSLDYTTDTQYFGPGTRLTVL.